This T cell receptor (beta chain) was profiled in a study of shared clonotypes between healthy human individuals. Germline V gene data show CDR1 as LNHDA and CDR2 as SQIVND (reference sequence). Trimming pared 2 bases from V and 2 bases from J, leaving 10 bases between. This CDR3 contains 14 residues. Comment on this clone: Its antigen is undetermined.

Donors comprised healthy HIV-negative adults lacking recent acute infections or vaccinations. Splitting the CD4+ cells yielded a CD45RA+ naive subset and a CD45RA-negative memory subset. TCRdb's copy holds only in-frame clones and misses some; the assay was immunoSEQ multiplex PCR. The data contain about 680,000 clones, about two thirds of them singletons. Study findings and constraints: Read depth was anticipated to influence clonotype sharing among donors. The four-donor shared clonotypes exceeded non-shared clonotypes in generation probability, with non-shared ones scoring lower.

The rearrangement uses TRBV19 and TRBJ2-7; D not certain. The specimen sequenced was memory CD4+ T cells sorted from blood. The subset denotes: CD45RA-negative fraction. This sequence was found in a woman in her 30s in good health. CDR3 in DNA: TGTGCCAGTAGTATAACTCCAGCCACCTACGAGCAGTACTTC. Protein: CASSITPATYEQYF.